This record looks at one T cell receptor beta chain sequence and its context. Its antigen is undetermined. Some clones are missing from TCRdb's copy, which holds only in-frame ones; the method was immunoSEQ multiplex PCR. The sample carries about 52,000 clones, approximately 92% recorded once. This sample was taken from a study of OX40 agonist ivuxolimab in advanced cancers. Across the study: A mean age of roughly 60 years, range roughly 20 to 80, was recorded, and approximately 85% were male.

Trimming stripped 2 bases from V and 7 bases from J, with 15 bases between. Germline V CDR1 and CDR2: MDHEN, SYDVKM. The CDR3 has 15 residues. Study-wide findings and caveats: Normalized expansion of T-cell clones was also low for some nonresponders.

The specimen comprised CD4+ or CD8+ T cells sorted from blood, sampled in a trial of the OX40 agonist ivuxolimab. The TCR sequence derives from an adult with an advanced solid tumor such as melanoma, head and neck, liver or kidney cancer. The chain combines TRBV28 with TRBJ1-5; D perhaps matches TRBD1 (5 bases). In DNA form, the CDR3 reads TGTGCCAGCAGTTTACAGGGCCAAGGTTTCCAGCCCCAGCATTTT. It translates to CASSLQGQGFQPQHF.